This entry describes one TCR beta chain. These data originate in a study of blood T cell repertoires in COVID-19. Study context: Donors in the United States, Italy and Spain gave samples during acute or convalescent COVID-19. Nucleic acid was either cDNA or gDNA, and it came from T cells, B-cell-depleted T cells, or PBMCs.

Seattle's enrolled individuals joined amid active infection and were then monitored longitudinally. Trimming left V 4 bases short and J 1 base short, with 11 bases between. Germline values: CDR1 SGDLS, CDR2 YYNGEE. The CDR3 length is 14 residues. In the source study's methods: Nucleated cell number was recorded as an estimate derived from reference gene primer amplification. The assay was immunoSEQ multiplex PCR, and TCRdb's table has in-frame clones only and misses some. From that table come the V and J calls and clone size; the DNA was used to work out D and trimming. The table records nearly 350,000 clones, 75% to 90% of them present only once.

The chain is built from TRBV9 and TRBJ1-1, with a weak D call TRBD1 (5 bases). The sequence came from a woman aged 45-65 years with COVID-19, enrolled during active disease. The sequencing input was peripheral blood. CDR3 in amino acids: CASSYHTGNTEAFF. The CDR3 bases are TGTGCCAGCAGCTATCATACAGGGAACACTGAAGCTTTCTTT.